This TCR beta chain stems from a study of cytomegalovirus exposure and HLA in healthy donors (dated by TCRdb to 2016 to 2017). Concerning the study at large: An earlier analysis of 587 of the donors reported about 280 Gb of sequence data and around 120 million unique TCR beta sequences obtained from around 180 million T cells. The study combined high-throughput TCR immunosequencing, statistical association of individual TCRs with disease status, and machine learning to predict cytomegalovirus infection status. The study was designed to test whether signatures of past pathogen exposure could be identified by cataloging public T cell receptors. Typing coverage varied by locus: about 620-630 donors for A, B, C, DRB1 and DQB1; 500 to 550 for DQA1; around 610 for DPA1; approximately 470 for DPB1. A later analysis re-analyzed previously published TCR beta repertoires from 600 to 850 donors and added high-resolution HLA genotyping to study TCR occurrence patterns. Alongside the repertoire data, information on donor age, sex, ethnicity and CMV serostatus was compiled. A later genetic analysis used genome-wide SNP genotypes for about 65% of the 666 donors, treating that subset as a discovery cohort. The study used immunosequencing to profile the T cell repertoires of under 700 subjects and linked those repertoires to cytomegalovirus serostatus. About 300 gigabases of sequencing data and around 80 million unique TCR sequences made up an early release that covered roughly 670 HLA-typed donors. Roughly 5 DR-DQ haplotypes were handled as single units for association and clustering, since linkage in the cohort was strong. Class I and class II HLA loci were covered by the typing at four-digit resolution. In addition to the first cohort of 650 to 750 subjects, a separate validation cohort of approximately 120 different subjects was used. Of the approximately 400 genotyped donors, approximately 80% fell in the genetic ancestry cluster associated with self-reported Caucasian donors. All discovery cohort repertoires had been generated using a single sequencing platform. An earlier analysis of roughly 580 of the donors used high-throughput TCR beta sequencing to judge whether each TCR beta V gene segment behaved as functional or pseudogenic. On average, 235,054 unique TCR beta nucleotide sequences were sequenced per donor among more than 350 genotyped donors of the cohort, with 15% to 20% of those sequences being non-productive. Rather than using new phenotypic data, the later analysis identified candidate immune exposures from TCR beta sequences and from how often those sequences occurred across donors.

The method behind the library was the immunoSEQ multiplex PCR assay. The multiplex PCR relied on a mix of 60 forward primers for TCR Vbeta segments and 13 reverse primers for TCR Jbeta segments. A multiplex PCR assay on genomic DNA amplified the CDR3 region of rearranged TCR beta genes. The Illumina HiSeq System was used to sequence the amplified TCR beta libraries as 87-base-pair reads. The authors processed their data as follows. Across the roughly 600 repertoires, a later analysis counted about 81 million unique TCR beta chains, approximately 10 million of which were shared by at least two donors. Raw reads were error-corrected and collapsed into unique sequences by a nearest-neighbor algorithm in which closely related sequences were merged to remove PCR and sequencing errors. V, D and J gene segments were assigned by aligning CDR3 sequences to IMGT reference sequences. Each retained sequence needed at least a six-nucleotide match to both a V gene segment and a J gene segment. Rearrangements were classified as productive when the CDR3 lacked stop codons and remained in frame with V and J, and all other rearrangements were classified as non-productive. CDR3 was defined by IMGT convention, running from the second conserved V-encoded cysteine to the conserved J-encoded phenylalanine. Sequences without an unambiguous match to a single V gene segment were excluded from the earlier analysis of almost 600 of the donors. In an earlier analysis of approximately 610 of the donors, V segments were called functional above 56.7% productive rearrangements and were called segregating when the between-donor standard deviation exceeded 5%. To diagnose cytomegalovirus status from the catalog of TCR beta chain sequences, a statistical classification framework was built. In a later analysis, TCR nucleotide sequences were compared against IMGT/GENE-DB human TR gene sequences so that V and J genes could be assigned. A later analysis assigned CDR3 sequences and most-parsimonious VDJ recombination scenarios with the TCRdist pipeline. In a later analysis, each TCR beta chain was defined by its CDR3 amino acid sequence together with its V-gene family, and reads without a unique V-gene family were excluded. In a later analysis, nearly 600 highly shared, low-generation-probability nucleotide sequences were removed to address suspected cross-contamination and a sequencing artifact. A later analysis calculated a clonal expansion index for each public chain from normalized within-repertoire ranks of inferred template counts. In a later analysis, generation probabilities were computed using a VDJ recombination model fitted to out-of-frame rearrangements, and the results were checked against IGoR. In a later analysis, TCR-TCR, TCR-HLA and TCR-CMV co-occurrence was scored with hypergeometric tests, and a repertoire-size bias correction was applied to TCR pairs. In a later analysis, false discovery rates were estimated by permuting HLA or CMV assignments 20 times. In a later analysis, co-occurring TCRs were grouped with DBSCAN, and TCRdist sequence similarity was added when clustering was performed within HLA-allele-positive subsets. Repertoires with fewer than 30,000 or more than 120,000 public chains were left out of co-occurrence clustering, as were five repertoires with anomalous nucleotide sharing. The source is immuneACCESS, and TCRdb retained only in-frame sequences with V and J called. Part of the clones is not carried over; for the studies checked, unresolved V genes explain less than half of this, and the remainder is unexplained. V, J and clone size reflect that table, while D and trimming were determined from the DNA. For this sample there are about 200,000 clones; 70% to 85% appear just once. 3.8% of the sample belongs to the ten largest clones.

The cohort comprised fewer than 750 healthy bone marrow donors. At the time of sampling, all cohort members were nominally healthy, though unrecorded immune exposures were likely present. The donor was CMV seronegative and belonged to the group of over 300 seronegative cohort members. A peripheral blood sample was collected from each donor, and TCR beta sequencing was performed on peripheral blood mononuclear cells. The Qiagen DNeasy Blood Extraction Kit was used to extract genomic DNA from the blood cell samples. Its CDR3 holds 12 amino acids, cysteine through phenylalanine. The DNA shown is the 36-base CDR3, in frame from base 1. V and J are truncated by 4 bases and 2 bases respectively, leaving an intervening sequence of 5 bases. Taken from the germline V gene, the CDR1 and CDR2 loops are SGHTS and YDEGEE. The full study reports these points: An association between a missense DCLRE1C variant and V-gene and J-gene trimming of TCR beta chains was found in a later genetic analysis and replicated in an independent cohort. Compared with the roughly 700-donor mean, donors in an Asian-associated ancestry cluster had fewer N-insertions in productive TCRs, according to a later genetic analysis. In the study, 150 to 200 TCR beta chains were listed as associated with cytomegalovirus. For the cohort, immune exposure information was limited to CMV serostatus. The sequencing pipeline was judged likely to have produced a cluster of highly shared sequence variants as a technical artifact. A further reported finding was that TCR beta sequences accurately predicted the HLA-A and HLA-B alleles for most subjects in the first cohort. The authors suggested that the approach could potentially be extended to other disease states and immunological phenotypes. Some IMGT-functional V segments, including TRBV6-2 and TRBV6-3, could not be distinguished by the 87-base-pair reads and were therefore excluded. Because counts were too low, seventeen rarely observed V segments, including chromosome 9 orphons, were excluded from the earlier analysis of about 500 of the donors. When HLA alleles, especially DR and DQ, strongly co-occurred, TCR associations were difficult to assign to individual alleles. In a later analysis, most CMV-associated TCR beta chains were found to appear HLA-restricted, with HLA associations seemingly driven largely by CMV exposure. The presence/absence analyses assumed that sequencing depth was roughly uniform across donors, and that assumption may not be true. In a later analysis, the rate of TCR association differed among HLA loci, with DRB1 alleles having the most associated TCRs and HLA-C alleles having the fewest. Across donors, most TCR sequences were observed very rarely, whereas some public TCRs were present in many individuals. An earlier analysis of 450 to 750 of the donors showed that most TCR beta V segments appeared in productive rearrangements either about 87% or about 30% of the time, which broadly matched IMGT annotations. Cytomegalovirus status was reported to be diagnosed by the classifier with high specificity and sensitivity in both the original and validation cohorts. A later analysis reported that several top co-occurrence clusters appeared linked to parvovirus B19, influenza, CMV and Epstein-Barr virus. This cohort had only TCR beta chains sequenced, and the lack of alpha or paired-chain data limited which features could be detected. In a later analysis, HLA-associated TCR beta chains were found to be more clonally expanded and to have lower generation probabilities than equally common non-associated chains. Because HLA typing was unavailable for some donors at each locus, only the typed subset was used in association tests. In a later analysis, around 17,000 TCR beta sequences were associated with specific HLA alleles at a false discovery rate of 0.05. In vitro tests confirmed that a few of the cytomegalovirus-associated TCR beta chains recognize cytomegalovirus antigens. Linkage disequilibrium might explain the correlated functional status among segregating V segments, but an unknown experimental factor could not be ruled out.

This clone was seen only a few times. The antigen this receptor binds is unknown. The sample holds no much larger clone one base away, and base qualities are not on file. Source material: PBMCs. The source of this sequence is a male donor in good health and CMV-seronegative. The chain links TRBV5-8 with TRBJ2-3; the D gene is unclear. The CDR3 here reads CASSLNTDTQYF. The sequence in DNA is TGTGCCAGCAGCCTAAACACAGATACGCAGTATTTT.